The entry that follows covers one TCR beta chain sequence. This CDR3 is built from 14 residues. The germline V gene has CDR1 SNHLY and CDR2 FYNNEI. These data originate in a study of monozygotic twins with inflammatory bowel disease. TCRdb reanalyzed the 5' RACE reads and collapses them to one entry per CDR3 protein, without DNA. The sample table includes about 210,000 distinct CDR3 sequences. Sequencing input: blood. The sequence came from a human donor with ulcerative colitis or Crohn's disease, or a healthy co-twin of an affected twin (not recorded which). The rearrangement uses TRBV2 and TRBJ2-1; the TCRdb call, TRBD1, lacks DNA for checking. This CDR3 reads CASSRQGSYNEQFF.